The rows below give T cell receptor beta chains drawn from one sample of a study of control samples from healthy donors and cancer patients. Assay: immunoSEQ multiplex PCR; the TCRdb copy retains only in-frame clones and omits some. Counted here are 80,000 to 100,000 clones, 79% occurring once; the ten biggest clones make up about 10%. Sequences were obtained from blood. The receptor source for this set is a woman aged 25 to 39 in good health. Each CDR3 is given with its conserved first and last residue.

J gene,V gene,CDR3 protein
TRBJ2-7,TRBV16,CASSPPLGGAGEQYF
TRBJ2-1,TRBV6-2/TRBV6-3,CASSWGGQGSNEQFF
TRBJ2-7,TRBV12-5,CASGSMDRETYEQYF
TRBJ2-3,TRBV5-1,CASNNQPGLATDTQYF
TRBJ2-1,TRBV7-6,CASSLGETGGEQFF
TRBJ1-4,TRBV6-5,CASSYSRRGGEKLFF
TRBJ1-5,TRBV3-1/TRBV3-2,CASSRIGDQPQHF
TRBJ1-1,TRBV11-2,CASAHGGVNTEAFF
TRBJ2-3,TRBV6-5,CASSKNTDTQYF
TRBJ1-5,TRBV18,CASSQTGAKQPQHF
TRBJ2-2,TRBV18,CASSPSGQGNTGELFF
TRBJ2-3,TRBV9,CASSVGSPTDTQYF
TRBJ1-1,TRBV5-1,CASSSDRGRVTEAFF
TRBJ1-1,TRBV30,CAWSVGSGNTEAFF
TRBJ2-7,TRBV11-2,CASRKERSSYEQYF
TRBJ1-3,TRBV2,CASRETASGNTIYF
TRBJ2-6,TRBV24-1,CATSDPDRGRGANVLTF
TRBJ2-7,TRBV27,CASLRGGPYEQYF
TRBJ2-7,TRBV3-1/TRBV3-2,CASSPAPGSGGRTYEQYF
TRBJ1-5,TRBV18,CASSPGAGRWPQHF
TRBJ2-1,TRBV19,CASSMNRLLSGGNNEQFF
TRBJ1-1,TRBV3-1/TRBV3-2,CASSQYGQGTEAFF
TRBJ1-3,TRBV7-2,CASSLGRTSGNTIYF
TRBJ1-2,TRBV19,CASSVDRDGYTF
TRBJ2-3,TRBV10-3,CAIRTGTSGTDTQYF
TRBJ1-2,TRBV2,CASSREESNYGYTF
TRBJ2-3,TRBV9,CASSVALNTDTQYF
TRBJ2-7,TRBV7-8,CASSPSPHRAGEQYF
TRBJ2-3,TRBV5-1,CASSLAGADTQYF
TRBJ1-1,TRBV11-2,CASSRIMNTEAFF
TRBJ1-5,TRBV2,CASSLDREGEQPQHF
TRBJ2-7,TRBV5-4,CASSFRDRENEQYF
TRBJ2-7,TRBV19,CASSTSWSGVAYEQYF
TRBJ2-1,TRBV12-3/TRBV12-4,CASSIGLYNEQFF
TRBJ2-2,TRBV10-1,CASSDLDRPSNTGELFF
TRBJ2-5,TRBV30,CAWSVLRPGETQYF
TRBJ2-7,TRBV19,CASSMRPGTDFYEQYF